This TCR beta chain was recovered during a study of patients and donors after allogeneic stem cell transplantation. TCRdb ran MiXCR on the RT-PCR reads and lists one entry per CDR3 protein. The sample has roughly 190,000 distinct CDR3 sequences; less than 45% are singletons. This CDR3 spans 15 amino acids. With 0 bases removed from V and 2 bases from J, the gap between germline ends came to 9 bases. The sequence was obtained from a human donor who was either an allogeneic HSCT recipient or a stem cell or donor lymphocyte infusion donor (not recorded which). It is not recorded whose cells these are; they may come from a transplant donor. This chain connects TRBV12-3 or TRBV12-4 to TRBJ2-3; no clear D. Sequencing was done on a sample of blood, either unsorted or a sorted T cell fraction (not recorded which). The CDR3 nucleotides read TGTGCCAGCAGTTTAGCGGGAACCCCCACAGATACGCAGTATTTT. It is translated as CASSLAGTPTDTQYF.